This T cell receptor (beta chain) was captured in a study of human T cells and chemical hapten exposure. Looking at the study overall: Patch tests delivered 0.01% DPC to the upper back and were evaluated at 6 days.

This CDR3 is built from 18 residues. The V gene end was trimmed by 4 bases and the J gene end by 4 bases; junction bases not matched to a gene: 13. Germline loops: CDR1 SGHRS, CDR2 YFSETQ. Individual cDNA molecules (in the library) carried attached unique molecular identifiers. TCRdb independently ran MiXCR on the RACE reads; one entry per CDR3 protein. The table records 270,000 or so distinct CDR3 sequences, approximately 7.5% of them present only once. The time point here: pre-sensitization, week 0. Documented treatment: therapeutic diphenylcyclopropenone sensitization with weekly scalp DPC. The study extracted total RNA from unfractionated whole blood.

Sequenced here: whole blood, sampled in connection with sensitization to the hapten diphenylcyclopropenone (DPC). The clonotype was recovered from a man between 18 and 29 years old with alopecia areata. Some clones in this sample may be carry-over from other donors' samples. The V call is TRBV5-1, the J call TRBJ2-3, with 12 positions matching TRBD1. CDR3: CASSLLDTGTGGSDTQYF. The CDR3, as DNA: TGCGCCAGCAGCCTCTTGGACACCGGGACAGGGGGCTCAGATACGCAGTATTTT. Combining the CDR3 with reference TRBV5-1 and TRBJ2-3 gives the whole variable domain KAGVTQTPRYLIKTRGQQVTLSCSPISGHRSVSWYQQTPGQGLQFLFEYFSETQRNKGNFPGRFSGRQFSNSRSEMNVSTLELGDSALYLCASSLLDTGTGGSDTQYFGPGTRLTVL.